What follows is one T cell receptor (beta chain) and its context. The sample comes from a study of blood T cell repertoires in COVID-19. On the study more broadly: Some COVID-19 samples were acute and others convalescent; all came from the United States, Italy and Spain. Sources were T cells, B-cell-depleted T cells, or PBMCs; the material itself was cDNA or gDNA.

This table comes from immunoSEQ multiplex PCR, and its TCRdb copy is limited to in-frame clones, with some not included. This table holds 80,000 to 95,000 clones, approximately 85% found once. Per germline, CDR1 SGHRS and CDR2 YFSETQ. CDR3 length: 15 amino acids. Trimming shortened V by 3 bases and J by 7 bases, and 19 bases separated the two germline ends. This TCR derives from a human donor in a cohort sampled during active COVID-19. Source material: peripheral blood. This chain connects TRBV5-1 to TRBJ1-2; maybe TRBD1 (5 bases). CDR3 amino acids: CASSSNTGSIGGYTF. The CDR3 nucleotides read TGCGCCAGCAGCTCAAATACAGGCTCTATTGGTGGCTACACCTTC.